Given below is one T cell receptor (beta chain) in context. Following extraction, RNA underwent reverse transcription to cDNA, which served as the sequencing template. Repertoires were generated with immunoSEQ multiplex PCR, while TCRdb's copy carries only in-frame clones and drops some. The repertoire holds 150,000 to 200,000 clones, with 58% as singletons. With 5 bases clipped from V and 2 bases from J, the junction kept 5 bases outside the gene matches. The CDR3 loop spans 14 amino acids. Looked up from germline, CDR1 is GTSNPN and CDR2 is SVGIG (reference sequence). The treatment denotes: oral pan-JAK inhibitor, 5-10 mg twice daily. This entry is derived from a study of CD8+ T cells in alopecia areata. Study-level information: Severity among treated patients was scored by the percentage of scalp area affected.

Sequenced here: CD4+ T cells sorted from blood, sampled at week 56, from a patient treated with tofacitinib. V usage is TRBV30 and J usage is TRBJ1-2; 10 bases are a match to TRBD1. This sequence originates from a human donor with alopecia areata. The CDR3 is CAWSGQGPNYGYTF. The CDR3 bases are TGTGCCTGGTCGGGACAGGGGCCCAACTATGGCTACACCTTC. Full variable domain (remainder filled in from reference TRBV30 and TRBJ1-2): SQTIHQWPATLVQPVGSPLSLECTVEGTSNPNLYWYRQAAGRGLQLLFYSVGIGQISSEVPQNLSASRPQDRQFILSSKKLLLSDSGFYLCAWSGQGPNYGYTFGSGTRLTVV.